What follows are 27 T cell receptor beta chains derived from one specimen sequenced in a study of T cell clonality in common variable immunodeficiency (dated by TCRdb to between 2015 and 2016). Preparation of the library involved the immunoSEQ multiplex PCR assay. The clones in this table, taken by TCRdb from immuneACCESS, are in-frame only. Not every clone is retained; where verified, under half of the shortfall comes from an unresolved V gene, and the cause of the rest is unknown. The sample features over 35,000 clones, and none is a singleton. 0.68% of the sample is held by the ten biggest clonotypes. The sample was peripheral blood mononuclear cells. These receptors came from a person aged 18 to 70 in good health.

This clone was detected ten times or more. From the germline J gene comes the end of the CDR3, since the read stops 3 residues before it. The rearrangement joins TRBV5-1 to TRBJ2-7, with TRBD1 identical over 8 bases. CDR3 size: 16 residues. Looked up from germline, CDR1 is SGHRS and CDR2 is YFSETQ. V was pared by 0 bases and J by 2 bases, with 7 bases of the junction left unmatched. CDR3 loop: CASSLGAGTGTYEQYF. CDR3 DNA, as far as it was read: TGCGCCAGCAGCTTGGGGGCCGGGACAGGCACCTACGAG. The variable domain in full, with the rest retrieved from reference TRBV5-1 and TRBJ2-7, is KAGVTQTPRYLIKTRGQQVTLSCSPISGHRSVSWYQQTPGQGLQFLFEYFSETQRNKGNFPGRFSGRQFSNSRSEMNVSTLELGDSALYLCASSLGAGTGTYEQYFGPGTRLTVT.

This clone was recorded at least ten times. The CDR3 end is not reached by the read, which stops 3 residues before it; the germline J gene fills it in. This sequence joins TRBV4-1 and TRBJ2-2; 9 bases are a match to TRBD2. CDR1 is MGHRA and CDR2 is YSYEKL in the germline V gene. The CDR3 is 16 amino acids. Losses at the gene ends were 2 bases for V and 4 bases for J; bases not matched to a gene: 5. The CDR3 loop is CASSQISGSGTGELFF. The DNA read from the CDR3 is TGCGCCAGCAGCCAAATTAGCGGGAGTGGCACCGGGGAG.

This clone was detected many times. The read comes to an end 3 residues before the CDR3 does, leaving the germline J gene to fill in the end. This chain links TRBV5-1 with TRBJ2-7; 8 nucleotides align to TRBD1. This CDR3 region has 14 residues. Germline V gene lookup returns CDR1 SGHRS and CDR2 YFSETQ. V lost 5 bases to trimming and J lost 1 base; unmatched junction nucleotides: 5. The part of the CDR3 DNA that was read is TGCGCCAGCAGGAAAGGACAGGGATCCTACGAG. Translating gives CASRKGQGSYE. The whole CDR3 protein reads CASRKGQGSYEQYF.

This clone was seen many times. The read terminates 3 residues ahead of where the CDR3 ends, so the germline J gene completes it. The chain is built from TRBV6-2 or TRBV6-3 and TRBJ2-3; TRBD1 agrees at 7 bases. This CDR3 has 13 residues. CDR1 and CDR2 (germline): MNHEY, SVGEGT. V was clipped by 2 bases and J by 6 bases; unmatched bases: 2. The CDR3 protein is CASSYGTVDTQYF. CDR3 DNA, as far as it was read: TGTGCCAGCAGTTACGGGACAGTCGATACG.

This clone appeared many times. The CDR3 loop is CASSLVQGYNEQFF. CDR3 bases read: TGTGCCAGCAGCTTGGTACAGGGATACAATGAG. The chain joins TRBV5-5 to TRBJ2-1; TRBD1 might be the D (6 bases). The read gets to within 3 residues of the CDR3 end, and the germline J gene fills in the rest. V gave up 0 bases and J gave up 4 bases, with 8 bases separating them. The CDR3 spans 14 residues. Germline assignment: CDR1 SGHKS and CDR2 YYEKEE (reference sequence).

At least ten counts were recorded for this clone. The read comes to an end 3 residues before the CDR3 does, leaving the germline J gene to fill in the end. This chain joins TRBV29-1 and TRBJ2-7; 12 nucleotides agree with TRBD1. This CDR3 is built from 13 residues. V dropped 4 bases and J dropped 2; count of bases not matched to a gene: 0. Germline V gene sequence: CDR1 SQVTM, CDR2 ANQGSEA. The DNA read from the CDR3 is TGCAGCGTTGGGGACAGGGGGCCCTACGAG. Translating it yields CSVGDRGPYE. The CDR3 reads in full as CSVGDRGPYEQYF.

This clone has ten or more counts. The CDR3 end lies 3 residues beyond the end of the read and is filled in from the germline J gene. The rearrangement joins TRBV7-2 to TRBJ2-6; D remains ambiguous. Germline lookup yields CDR1 SGHTA and CDR2 FQGNSA. V lost 3 bases, J lost 5 bases, and 5 bases lay in between. The CDR3 sequence is 13 residues long. The CDR3 here is CASSLNRANVLTF. CDR3 DNA (partial): TGTGCCAGCAGCTTGAACAGGGCCAACGTC.

This clone was found many times. The CDR3 here is CASSLSPLGAGGPGETQYF. The CDR3 DNA, read in part, is TGCGCCAGCAGCTTGTCCCCATTGGGAGCGGGAGGGCCGGGGGAGACC. The rearrangement joins TRBV5-1 to TRBJ2-5; TRBD2 agrees at 10 bases. The read finishes 3 residues shy of the CDR3 end, and the germline J gene is used to complete it. Germline V CDR1 and CDR2: SGHRS, YFSETQ. The J segment lost 5 bases and the V segment lost 1 base, leaving 17 bases of the junction unmatched. This CDR3 spans 19 amino acids. Drawing the rest from reference TRBV5-1 and TRBJ2-5, the complete variable domain is KAGVTQTPRYLIKTRGQQVTLSCSPISGHRSVSWYQQTPGQGLQFLFEYFSETQRNKGNFPGRFSGRQFSNSRSEMNVSTLELGDSALYLCASSLSPLGAGGPGETQYFGPGTRLLVL.

This clone has at least ten counts. Read coverage stops 3 residues before the CDR3 terminus; the germline J gene supplies the remainder. The chain couples TRBV7-6 to TRBJ2-3; no clear D. Per germline, CDR1 SGHVS and CDR2 FNYEAQ. This CDR3 has 14 residues. V was trimmed by 0 bases and J by 0 bases, leaving 4 bases between them. CDR3 region: CASSLAGSTDTQYF. The covered CDR3 bases are TGTGCCAGCAGCTTAGCAGGGAGCACAGATACG.

This clone has only a few counts. The read ends 3 residues early relative to the CDR3; the germline J gene fills the gap. The chain uses TRBV7-9 and TRBJ2-7, with 7 bases identical to TRBD2. The CDR3 is 15 residues long. J was trimmed by 2 bases and V by 6 bases; bases with no gene match: 10. Germline V CDR1 and CDR2: SEHNR, FQNEAQ (reference sequence). Incomplete CDR3 DNA: TGTGCCAGCAGGTGTAAAATGGGGGGGGCCTACGAG. It translates to CASRCKMGGAYE. The entire CDR3 protein is CASRCKMGGAYEQYF.

Of note for this clone: The read falls 3 residues short of the CDR3 end, and the missing part is taken from the germline J gene. The rearrangement joins TRBV20-1 to TRBJ2-1, with TRBD2 matching over 7 bases. The CDR3 is 14 residues long. Germline CDR1 reads DFQATT; CDR2 reads SNEGSKA (reference sequence). J lost 9 bases, V lost 1 base, and 9 bases had no gene match. Here the CDR3 reads CSARGGGTNGEQFF. CDR3 bases read: TGCAGTGCTAGAGGGGGGGGGACTAATGGTGAG.

In this sample, this clone turned up many times. The CDR3 goes on 3 residues after the read ends, and that part is filled in from the germline J gene. This chain joins TRBV19 and TRBJ1-5, with 8 positions matching TRBD1. Germline CDR1 LNHDA, CDR2 SQIVND (reference sequence). The J segment lost 1 base and the V segment lost 5 bases, leaving 4 bases of the junction unmatched. This CDR3 has 15 amino acids. The sequenced CDR3 bases are TGTGCCAGTAGTGATACAGGGGGGAGCAATCAGCCC. Translation: CASSDTGGSNQP. The complete CDR3 sequence is CASSDTGGSNQPQHF.

This clone occurred many times. The read falls 3 residues short of the CDR3 end, and the missing part is taken from the germline J gene. V and J are TRBV19 and TRBJ1-1; D remains unclear. Trimming removed 5 bases at V and 0 bases at J, with 7 bases between. The germline gives CDR1 LNHDA, CDR2 SQIVND (reference sequence). The CDR3 consists of 13 residues. Here the CDR3 reads CASSGTMNTEAFF. Incomplete CDR3 DNA: TGTGCCAGTAGTGGCACTATGAACACTGAA.

This clone came up many times. The observed sequence ends 3 residues before the CDR3 terminus, with the missing tail filled in from the germline J gene. This chain uses TRBV30 with TRBJ1-4; 9 bases match TRBD1. The V segment lost 3 bases and the J segment 8 bases; nucleotides outside the gene matches: 4. Germline CDR1 and CDR2: GTSNPN and SVGIG (reference sequence). The CDR3 totals 13 residues. Partial CDR3 DNA: TGTGCCTGGAGCCAACAGGGGGCAGAAAAA. Translated, it gives CAWSQQGAEK. The full CDR3 sequence reads CAWSQQGAEKLFF. Looking up the rest from reference TRBV30 and TRBJ1-4 gives the full variable domain: SQTIHQWPATLVQPVGSPLSLECTVEGTSNPNLYWYRQAAGRGLQLLFYSVGIGQISSEVPQNLSASRPQDRQFILSSKKLLLSDSGFYLCAWSQQGAEKLFFGSGTQLSVL.

The sample holds many counts of this clone. The DNA ends 3 residues before the CDR3 does, and the rest of the CDR3 is filled in from the germline J gene. The rearrangement uses TRBV20-1 and TRBJ2-7, with 12 bases aligning to TRBD2. CDR1 is DFQATT and CDR2 is SNEGSKA in the germline V gene (reference sequence). The ends lost 3 bases at V and 4 bases at J; junction bases unmatched: 16. There are 18 residues in the CDR3. The part of the CDR3 DNA that was read is TGCAGTGCTAGTTGGTCCCGAAAAAGACTAGCGGGAGTTTACGAG. Translation gives CSASWSRKRLAGVYE. The entire CDR3 is CSASWSRKRLAGVYEQYF.

This clone was seen repeatedly, ten times or more. Sequencing ends 3 residues short of the CDR3 end; the germline J gene provides the rest. The chain employs TRBV7-6 and TRBJ2-3; 7 nucleotides agree with TRBD1. This CDR3 is 17 amino acids long. Germline V gene lookup returns CDR1 SGHVS and CDR2 FNYEAQ. Trimming removed 5 bases from V and 0 bases from J; junction bases left unmatched: 11. The CDR3 here is CASSGRGTDASTDTQYF. Partial CDR3 DNA: TGTGCCAGCAGCGGACGAGGGACAGACGCGAGCACAGATACG.

This clone occurred many times. The CDR3 DNA, read in part, is TGTGCCAGCAATATAGCGGAGGAGACC. The encoded protein is CASNIAEET. The CDR3 reads in full as CASNIAEETQYF. The V call is TRBV5-4, the J call TRBJ2-5; D perhaps matches TRBD2 (6 bases). Read data end 3 residues before the CDR3 end; the end is taken from the germline J gene. Germline CDR1 reads SGHNT; CDR2 reads YYREEE (reference sequence). Between the trimmed V and J ends, which lost 6 bases and 5 bases, there was a span of 11 bases. The CDR3 has 12 amino acids.

This clone was found many times. The missing CDR3 end, 3 residues past where the read stops, is filled in from the germline J gene. The gene calls are TRBV6-2 or TRBV6-3 and TRBJ1-5, with 7 bases that match TRBD1. There are 13 residues in the CDR3. Germline loops: CDR1 MNHEY, CDR2 SVGEGT. V trimming: 7 bases; J trimming: 6 bases; junction bases outside the gene matches: 6. The CDR3 loop reads CASISHRGQPQHF. The CDR3 bases that were read are TGTGCCAGCATCTCCCACAGGGGTCAGCCC.

This clone was observed many times. Sequencing ends 3 residues short of the CDR3 end; the germline J gene provides the rest. The chain recombines TRBV20-1 with TRBJ2-5; 10 bases agree with TRBD2. V lost 8 bases, J lost 5 bases, and 11 bases stayed unmatched. The CDR3 contains 14 residues. The germline CDR1 and CDR2 sequences are DFQATT and SNEGSKA (reference sequence). The CDR3 DNA, read in part, is TGCAGTTCCTCCAAGCGGGGGGGCCGGGAGACC. The encoded protein is CSSSKRGGRET. In full, the CDR3 is CSSSKRGGRETQYF.

The sample holds many counts of this clone. Read coverage stops 3 residues before the CDR3 terminus; the germline J gene supplies the remainder. This chain joins TRBV12-3 or TRBV12-4 and TRBJ2-2; a possible D gene is TRBD1 (6 bases). The CDR3 is made up of 16 amino acids. V was shortened by 0 bases and J by 4 bases, with 12 bases between the two germline ends. CDR3 sequence: CASSLAGGRGTGELFF. CDR3 bases read: TGTGCCAGCAGTTTAGCAGGGGGTCGAGGCACCGGGGAG.

Many counts were recorded for this clone. Sequencing ends 3 residues short of the CDR3 end; the germline J gene provides the rest. The chain is built from TRBV5-1 and TRBJ2-1; 9 bases are shared with TRBD1. Losses at the gene ends were 0 bases for V and 7 bases for J; bases not matched to a gene: 2. Germline V lookup: CDR1 SGHRS, CDR2 YFSETQ. The length of the CDR3 is 14 residues. CDR3 DNA, as far as it was read: TGCGCCAGCAGCTTGGTGACAGGGGGAAATGAG. Amino acids: CASSLVTGGNE. The CDR3, in full, reads CASSLVTGGNEQFF. The whole variable domain, filled in from reference TRBV5-1 and TRBJ2-1, reads KAGVTQTPRYLIKTRGQQVTLSCSPISGHRSVSWYQQTPGQGLQFLFEYFSETQRNKGNFPGRFSGRQFSNSRSEMNVSTLELGDSALYLCASSLVTGGNEQFFGPGTRLTVL.

At least ten counts were recorded for this clone. The read ends 3 residues early relative to the CDR3; the germline J gene fills the gap. The chain employs TRBV7-4 and TRBJ2-7; possible D gene TRBD1, 5 bases. Germline loops: CDR1 SGHVT, CDR2 SQSDAQ. CDR3 length: 16 amino acids. Trimming left V 8 bases short and J 6 bases short, with 26 bases between. Incomplete CDR3 DNA: TGTGCCAGCCGGAACAGGTCTCAAGTTGGCGAGTGCGAG. Its translation: CASRNRSQVGECE. The whole CDR3 sequence reads CASRNRSQVGECEQYF. Using reference TRBV7-4 and TRBJ2-7 for the parts outside the CDR3, the full variable domain is GAGVSQSPRYKVAKRGRDVALRCDSISGHVTLYWYRQTLGQGSEVLTYSQSDAQRDKSGRPSGRFSAERPERSVSTLKIQRTEQGDSAVYLCASRNRSQVGECEQYFGPGTRLTVT.

This clone was seen many times. Partial CDR3 DNA: TGTGCCATCAGTGAGTCGATCGGGACAGGGAACAATGAG. Translating gives CAISESIGTGNNE. The whole CDR3 region reads CAISESIGTGNNEQFF. This chain connects TRBV10-3 to TRBJ2-1; 9 bases fit TRBD1. The CDR3 extends 3 residues past the end of the read, so its final part is completed from the germline J gene. V shed 0 bases and J 5 bases; nucleotides not matched to a gene: 5. This CDR3 contains 16 residues. Germline V gene sequence: CDR1 ENHRY, CDR2 SYGVKD.

In this sample, this clone turned up many times. The read terminates 3 residues before the CDR3 end, so the remaining end is supplied by the germline J gene. This chain connects TRBV4-2 to TRBJ1-2; D unresolved. Trimming took 0 bases from V and 7 from J, leaving 15 bases between them. Per the germline V gene, CDR1 is LGHNA and CDR2 is YNFKEQ. CDR3 length equals 15 residues. The sequenced CDR3 bases are TGTGCCAGCAGCCAAGATCCCGGCCAGGTTTTTGGC. It yields the protein CASSQDPGQVFG. The full CDR3 sequence reads CASSQDPGQVFGYTF.

This clone appeared many times. Partial CDR3 DNA: TGTGCCAGCAGTGAACGGGACAGGGCCTTTTTCCGGAACACTGAA. This gives the protein CASSERDRAFFRNTE. The full CDR3 sequence reads CASSERDRAFFRNTEAFF. This chain connects TRBV6-1 to TRBJ1-1; 9 nucleotides match TRBD1. The CDR3 end falls 3 residues outside the read, so it is completed with the germline J gene. The germline V gene has CDR1 MNHNS and CDR2 SASEGT. The J segment lost 1 base and the V segment lost 2 bases, leaving 11 bases of the junction unmatched. The CDR3 consists of 18 residues.

This clone was detected ten times or more. CDR3 protein: CASTHRDYGYTF. Incomplete CDR3 DNA: TGTGCCAGTACCCACCGGGACTATGGC. The gene calls are TRBV19 and TRBJ1-2; D is unresolved. Read sequence stops 3 residues before the CDR3 end, and the germline J gene provides the missing end. Germline V lookup: CDR1 LNHDA, CDR2 SQIVND (reference sequence). This CDR3 is 12 amino acids long. V shed 7 bases and J shed 3 bases, with 9 bases lying between them.

This clone showed up many times. The CDR3: CASTQSSYNEQFF. Partial CDR3 DNA: TGTGCCAGTACACAGAGCTCCTACAATGAG. This chain joins TRBV19 and TRBJ2-1; D gene uncertain. The read ends 3 residues early relative to the CDR3; the germline J gene fills the gap. CDR1 is LNHDA, CDR2 SQIVND, per germline (reference sequence). The CDR3 runs to 13 residues. Trimming removed 7 bases at V and 0 bases at J, with 7 bases between.